The sequence of this TCR beta chain was determined in a study of blood T cell repertoires in COVID-19. Germline values: CDR1 GTSNPN, CDR2 SVGIG (reference sequence). Trimming pared 6 bases from V and 0 bases from J, leaving 6 bases between. The length of the CDR3 is 12 residues. The table came from immunoSEQ multiplex PCR; TCRdb's copy has only in-frame clones and leaves some out. The sample lists roughly 8,100 clones; less than 85% were seen once. V usage is TRBV30 and J usage is TRBJ1-3; D unclear. Sequencing input: peripheral blood. This receptor was taken from a human donor with active COVID-19. The donor label of this sample is uncertain. The chain's CDR3 is CACQDSGNTIYF. In nucleotides, the CDR3 is TGTGCCTGTCAGGACTCTGGAAACACCATATATTTT.